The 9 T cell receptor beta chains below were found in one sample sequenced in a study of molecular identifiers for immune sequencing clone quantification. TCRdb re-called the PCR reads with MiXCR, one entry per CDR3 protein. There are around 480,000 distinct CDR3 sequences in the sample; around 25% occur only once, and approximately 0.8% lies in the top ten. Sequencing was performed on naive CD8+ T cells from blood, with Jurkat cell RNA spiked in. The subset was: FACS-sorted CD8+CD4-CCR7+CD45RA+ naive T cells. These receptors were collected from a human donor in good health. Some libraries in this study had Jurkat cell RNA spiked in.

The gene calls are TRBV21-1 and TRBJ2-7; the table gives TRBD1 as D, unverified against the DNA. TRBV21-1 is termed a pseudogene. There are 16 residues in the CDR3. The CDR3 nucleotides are TGTGCCAGCAGCCCCGAAGGGGGGTGGCGGCTTCGAGAGCAGTACTTC. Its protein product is CASSPEGGWRLREQYF.

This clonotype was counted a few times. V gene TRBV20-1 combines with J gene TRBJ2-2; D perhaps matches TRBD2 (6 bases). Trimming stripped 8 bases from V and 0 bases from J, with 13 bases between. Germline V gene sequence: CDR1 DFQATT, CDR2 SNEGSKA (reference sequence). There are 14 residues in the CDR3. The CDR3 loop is CSPNGGANTGELFF. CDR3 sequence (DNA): TGCAGTCCAAACGGAGGGGCGAACACCGGGGAGCTGTTTTTT.

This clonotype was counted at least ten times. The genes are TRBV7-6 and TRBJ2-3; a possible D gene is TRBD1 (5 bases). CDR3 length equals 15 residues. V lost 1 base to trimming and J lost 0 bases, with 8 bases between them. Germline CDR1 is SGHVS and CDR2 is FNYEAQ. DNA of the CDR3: TGTGCCAGCAGCTTAGGACAGTTTAGCACAGATACGCAGTATTTT. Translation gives CASSLGQFSTDTQYF.

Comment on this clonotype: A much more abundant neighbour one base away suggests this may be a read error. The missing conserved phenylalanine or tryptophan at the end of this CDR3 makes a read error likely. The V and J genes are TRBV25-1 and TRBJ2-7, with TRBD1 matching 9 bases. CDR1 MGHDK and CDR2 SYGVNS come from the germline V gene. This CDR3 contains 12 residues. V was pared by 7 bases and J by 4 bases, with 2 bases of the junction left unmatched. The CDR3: CASKQGAYEQYL. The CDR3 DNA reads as TGTGCCAGCAAACAGGGGGCGTACGAGCAGTACCTC.

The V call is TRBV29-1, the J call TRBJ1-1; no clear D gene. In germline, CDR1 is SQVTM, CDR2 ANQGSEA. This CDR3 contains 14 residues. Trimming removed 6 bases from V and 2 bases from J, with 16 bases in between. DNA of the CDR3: TGCAGCGTCAGTCCAGGACCTATCAACACTGAAGCTTTCTTT. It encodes CSVSPGPINTEAFF. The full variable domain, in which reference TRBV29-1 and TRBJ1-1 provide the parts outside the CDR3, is SAVISQKPSRDICQRGTSLTIQCQVDSQVTMMFWYRQQPGQSLTLIATANQGSEATYESGFVIDKFPISRPNLTFSTLTVSNMSPEDSSIYLCSVSPGPINTEAFFGQGTRLTVV.

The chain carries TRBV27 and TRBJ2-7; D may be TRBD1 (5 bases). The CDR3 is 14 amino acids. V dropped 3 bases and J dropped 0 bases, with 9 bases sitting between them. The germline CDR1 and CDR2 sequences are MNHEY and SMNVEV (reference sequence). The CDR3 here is CASSLKGNSYEQYF. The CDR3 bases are TGTGCCAGCAGTTTGAAGGGGAACTCCTACGAGCAGTACTTC.

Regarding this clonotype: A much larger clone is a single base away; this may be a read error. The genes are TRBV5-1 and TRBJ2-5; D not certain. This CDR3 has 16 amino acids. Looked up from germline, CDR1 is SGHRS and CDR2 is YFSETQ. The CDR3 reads CASSLTSPNPQETEYF. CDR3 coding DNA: TGCGCCAGCAGCTTGACGAGCCCTAACCCCCAAGAGACCGAGTACTTC.

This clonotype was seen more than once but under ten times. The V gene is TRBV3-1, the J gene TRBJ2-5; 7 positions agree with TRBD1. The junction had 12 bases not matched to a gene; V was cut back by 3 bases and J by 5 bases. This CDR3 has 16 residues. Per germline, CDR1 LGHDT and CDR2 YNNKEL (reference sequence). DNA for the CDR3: TGTGCCAGCAGCCACCGACAGGGCGGGCTCAGGGAGACCCAGTACTTC. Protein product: CASSHRQGGLRETQYF.

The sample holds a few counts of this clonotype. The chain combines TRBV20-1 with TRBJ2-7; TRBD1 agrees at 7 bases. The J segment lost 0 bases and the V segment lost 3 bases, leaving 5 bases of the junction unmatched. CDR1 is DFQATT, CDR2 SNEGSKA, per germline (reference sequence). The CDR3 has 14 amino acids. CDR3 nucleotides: TGCAGTGCTAGCGCCACAGGGGTCTCCTACGAGCAGTACTTC. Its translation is CSASATGVSYEQYF.